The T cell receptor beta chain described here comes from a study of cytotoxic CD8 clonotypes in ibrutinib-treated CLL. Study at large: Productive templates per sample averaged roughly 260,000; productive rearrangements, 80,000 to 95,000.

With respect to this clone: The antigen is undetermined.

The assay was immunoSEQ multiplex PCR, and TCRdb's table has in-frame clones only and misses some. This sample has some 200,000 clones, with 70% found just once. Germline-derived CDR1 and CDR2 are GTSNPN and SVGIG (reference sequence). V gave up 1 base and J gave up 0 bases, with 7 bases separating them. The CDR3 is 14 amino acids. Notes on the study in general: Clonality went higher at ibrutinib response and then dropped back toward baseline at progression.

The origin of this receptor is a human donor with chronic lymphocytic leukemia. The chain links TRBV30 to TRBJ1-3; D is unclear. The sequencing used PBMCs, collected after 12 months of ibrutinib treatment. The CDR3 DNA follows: TGTGCCTGGAGTGAGGTGAACTCTGGAAACACCATATATTTT. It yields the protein CAWSEVNSGNTIYF.